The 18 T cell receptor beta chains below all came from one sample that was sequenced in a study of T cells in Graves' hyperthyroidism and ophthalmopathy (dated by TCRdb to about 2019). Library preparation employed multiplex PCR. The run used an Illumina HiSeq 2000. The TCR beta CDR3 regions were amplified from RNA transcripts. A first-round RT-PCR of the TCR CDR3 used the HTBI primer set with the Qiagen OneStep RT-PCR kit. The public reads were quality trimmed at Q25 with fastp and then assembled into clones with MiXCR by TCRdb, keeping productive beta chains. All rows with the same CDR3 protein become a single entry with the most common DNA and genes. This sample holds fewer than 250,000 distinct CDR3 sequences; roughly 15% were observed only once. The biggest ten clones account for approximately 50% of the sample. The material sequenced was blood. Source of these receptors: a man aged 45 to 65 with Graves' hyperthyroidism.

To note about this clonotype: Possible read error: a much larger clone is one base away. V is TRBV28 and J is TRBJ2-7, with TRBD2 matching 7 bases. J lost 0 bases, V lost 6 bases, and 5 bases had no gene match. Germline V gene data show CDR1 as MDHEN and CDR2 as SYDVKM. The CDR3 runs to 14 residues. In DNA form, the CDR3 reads TGTGCCAGCAGGGGGAGGGGCTACTCCTACGAGCAGTACTTC. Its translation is CASRGRGYSYEQYF.

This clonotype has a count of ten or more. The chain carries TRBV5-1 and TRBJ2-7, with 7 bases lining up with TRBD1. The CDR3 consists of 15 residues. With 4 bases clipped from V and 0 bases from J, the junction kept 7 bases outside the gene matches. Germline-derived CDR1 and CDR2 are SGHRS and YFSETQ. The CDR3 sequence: CASSPLDRVSYEQYF. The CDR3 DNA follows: TGCGCCAGCAGCCCACTTGACAGGGTCTCCTACGAGCAGTACTTC.

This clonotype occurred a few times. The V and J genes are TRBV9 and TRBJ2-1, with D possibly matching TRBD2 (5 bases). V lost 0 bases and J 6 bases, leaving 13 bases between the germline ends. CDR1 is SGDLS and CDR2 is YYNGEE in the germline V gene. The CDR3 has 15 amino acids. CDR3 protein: CASSVDDYSANEQFF. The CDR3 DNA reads TGTGCCAGCAGCGTAGATGACTACTCAGCCAATGAGCAGTTCTTC.

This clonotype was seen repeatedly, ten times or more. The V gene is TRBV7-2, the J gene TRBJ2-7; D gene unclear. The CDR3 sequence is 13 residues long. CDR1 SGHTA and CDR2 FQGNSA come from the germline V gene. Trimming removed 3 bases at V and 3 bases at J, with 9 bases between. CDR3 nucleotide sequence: TGTGCCAGCAGCTTTGCTGTCTACTACGAGCAGTACTTC. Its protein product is CASSFAVYYEQYF.

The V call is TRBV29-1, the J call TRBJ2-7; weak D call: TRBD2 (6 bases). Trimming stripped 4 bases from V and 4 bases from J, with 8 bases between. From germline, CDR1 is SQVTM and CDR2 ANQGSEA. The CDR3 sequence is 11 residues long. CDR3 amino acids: CSVGGDYEQYF. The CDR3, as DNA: TGCAGCGTTGGGGGGGATTACGAGCAGTACTTC.

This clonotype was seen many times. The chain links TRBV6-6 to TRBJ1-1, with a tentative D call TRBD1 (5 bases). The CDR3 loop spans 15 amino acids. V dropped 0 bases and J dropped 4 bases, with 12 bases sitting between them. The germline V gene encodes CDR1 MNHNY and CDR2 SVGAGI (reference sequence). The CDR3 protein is CASSYSKGQGTEAFF. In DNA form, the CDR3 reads TGTGCCAGCAGTTACTCGAAGGGGCAAGGCACTGAAGCTTTCTTT.

The CDR3 region is CAISESRFSLTGETQYF. The CDR3 nucleotides read TGTGCCATCAGTGAGTCGCGGTTTAGCCTAACTGGAGAGACCCAGTACTTC. The rearrangement joins TRBV10-3 to TRBJ2-5; D is unclear. Germline V CDR1 and CDR2: ENHRY, SYGVKD. The CDR3 spans 17 residues. V was pared by 0 bases and J by 4 bases, with 18 bases between.

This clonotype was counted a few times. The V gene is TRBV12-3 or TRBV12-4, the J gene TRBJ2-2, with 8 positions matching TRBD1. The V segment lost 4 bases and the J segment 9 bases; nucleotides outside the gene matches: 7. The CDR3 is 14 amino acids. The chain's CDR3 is CASSSAGGLWELFF. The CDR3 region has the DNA TGTGCCAGCAGTTCGGCAGGGGGCTTATGGGAGCTGTTTTTT.

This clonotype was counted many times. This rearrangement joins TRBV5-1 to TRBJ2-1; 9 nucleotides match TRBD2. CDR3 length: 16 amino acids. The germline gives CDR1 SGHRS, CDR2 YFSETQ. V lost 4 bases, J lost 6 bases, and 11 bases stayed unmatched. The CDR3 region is CASSLGSSGIGNEQFF. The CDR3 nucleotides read TGCGCCAGCAGCCTTGGGTCTAGCGGGATTGGCAATGAGCAGTTCTTC.

CDR3 in DNA: TGTGCCAGCAGCTTGACTAGCGGGAGAGGCGAGCAGTACTTC. Protein sequence: CASSLTSGRGEQYF. This chain joins TRBV5-5 and TRBJ2-7; 11 bases are a match to TRBD2. The CDR3 has 14 amino acids. J was trimmed by 6 bases and V by 1 base; bases with no gene match: 3. In germline, CDR1 is SGHKS, CDR2 YYEKEE (reference sequence).

Here the CDR3 reads CASSLLPPPNAEAFF. The CDR3 DNA follows: TGTGCCAGCAGTTTATTGCCGCCGCCAAACGCTGAAGCTTTCTTT. The rearrangement joins TRBV27 to TRBJ1-1; D is unresolved. With 1 base removed from V and 6 bases from J, the gap between germline ends came to 15 bases. Germline lookup yields CDR1 MNHEY and CDR2 SMNVEV (reference sequence). The CDR3 spans 15 residues.

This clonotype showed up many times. CDR3 DNA: TGTGCCAGCAGTAAAGACAGGGGCGGAGCAACTAATGAAAAACTGTTTTTT. Protein: CASSKDRGGATNEKLFF. This rearrangement joins TRBV6-1 to TRBJ1-4, with 8 bases identical to TRBD1. The CDR3 totals 17 residues. From germline, CDR1 is MNHNS and CDR2 SASEGT. V dropped 5 bases and J dropped 0; count of bases not matched to a gene: 8.

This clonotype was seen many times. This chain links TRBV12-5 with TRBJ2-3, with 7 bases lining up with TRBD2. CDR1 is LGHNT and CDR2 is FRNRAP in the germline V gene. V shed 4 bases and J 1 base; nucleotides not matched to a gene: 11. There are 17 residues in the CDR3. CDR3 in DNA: TGTGCTAGTGGTTCTACCCGATCTAGCGGCGGCACAGATACGCAGTATTTT. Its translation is CASGSTRSSGGTDTQYF. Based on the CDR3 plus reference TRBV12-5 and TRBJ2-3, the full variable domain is DARVTQTPRHKVTEMGQEVTMRCQPILGHNTVFWYRQTMMQGLELLAYFRNRAPLDDSGMPKDRFSAEMPDATLATLKIQPSEPRDSAVYFCASGSTRSSGGTDTQYFGPGTRLTVL.

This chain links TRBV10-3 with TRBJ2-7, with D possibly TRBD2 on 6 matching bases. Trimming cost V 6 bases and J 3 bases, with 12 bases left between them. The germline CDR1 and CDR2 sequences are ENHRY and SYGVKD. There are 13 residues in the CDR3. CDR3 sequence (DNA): TGTGCCATCAGCCCCTATAGCGGCTACGAGCAGTACTTC. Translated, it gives CAISPYSGYEQYF.

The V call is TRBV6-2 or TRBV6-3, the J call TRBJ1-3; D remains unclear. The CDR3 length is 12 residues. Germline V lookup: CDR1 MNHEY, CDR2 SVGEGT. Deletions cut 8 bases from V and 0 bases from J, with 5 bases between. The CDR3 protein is CASGDSGNTIYF. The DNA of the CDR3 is TGTGCCAGCGGAGACTCTGGAAACACCATATATTTT.

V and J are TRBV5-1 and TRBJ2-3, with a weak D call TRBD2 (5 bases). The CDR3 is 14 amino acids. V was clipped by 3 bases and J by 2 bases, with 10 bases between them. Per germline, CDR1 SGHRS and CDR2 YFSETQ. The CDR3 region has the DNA TGCGCCAGCAGCTATGACGGGATCACAGATACGCAGTATTTT. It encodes CASSYDGITDTQYF.

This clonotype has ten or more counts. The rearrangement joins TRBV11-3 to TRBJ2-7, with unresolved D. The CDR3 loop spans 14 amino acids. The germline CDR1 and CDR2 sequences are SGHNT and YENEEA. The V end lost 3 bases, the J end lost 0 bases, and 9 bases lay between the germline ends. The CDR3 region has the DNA TGTGCCAGCAGCTTCTCGGGCCCCTCCTACGAGCAGTACTTC. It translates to CASSFSGPSYEQYF. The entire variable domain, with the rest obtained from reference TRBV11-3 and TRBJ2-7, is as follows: EAGVVQSPRYKIIEKKQPVAFWCNPISGHNTLYWYLQNLGQGPELLIRYENEEAVDDSQLPKDRFSAERLKGVDSTLKIQPAELGDSAVYLCASSFSGPSYEQYFGPGTRLTVT.

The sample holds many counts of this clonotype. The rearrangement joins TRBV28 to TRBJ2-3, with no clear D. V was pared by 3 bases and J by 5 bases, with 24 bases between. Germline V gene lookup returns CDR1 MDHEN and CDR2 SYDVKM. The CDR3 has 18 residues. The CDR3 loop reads CASSFFLAETKMGDTQYF. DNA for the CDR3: TGTGCCAGCAGTTTTTTTCTTGCTGAGACCAAGATGGGAGATACGCAGTATTTT.